This record covers a single T cell receptor beta chain. Original analysis: Estimated nucleated cell counts came from reference gene primer amplification. Profiled with immunoSEQ multiplex PCR; TCRdb holds only in-frame clones, not every one. That table supplies the V and J calls and clone size; D and trimming were determined from the DNA. In the table there are approximately 71,000 clones, over 60% of which are singletons. After removal of 4 bases from V and 9 bases from J, the junction contained 8 bases not matched to a gene. Germline V lookup: CDR1 LGHNA, CDR2 YSLEER. This CDR3 region has 15 residues. This sample was included in a study of blood T cell repertoires in COVID-19. As for the study in general: PBMCs, B-cell-depleted T cells, or T cells were the source of the cDNA or gDNA that made up the material.

The material sequenced was peripheral blood. This receptor was obtained from a human donor in a cohort sampled during active COVID-19. The chain employs TRBV4-3 and TRBJ2-1; 11 bases are shared with TRBD2. CDR3 nucleotides: TGCGCCAGCAGCCGCCTTACTAGCGGGAGTAGTGAGCAGTTCTTC. Amino acids: CASSRLTSGSSEQFF.